This passage covers 22 T cell receptor beta chains from one sample sequenced in a study of control samples from healthy donors and cancer patients. Profiled with immunoSEQ multiplex PCR; TCRdb holds only in-frame clones, not every one. This sample has 95,000 to 150,000 clones, with approximately 89% found just once. The specimen was blood. All receptors come from a young woman in good health.

This rearrangement joins TRBV6-6 to TRBJ1-2, with 7 nucleotides matching TRBD1. The germline V gene has CDR1 MNHNY and CDR2 SVGAGI (reference sequence). The CDR3 contains 14 residues. Trimming at V came to 2 bases and at J to 4 bases, leaving 4 bases not matched to a gene. The CDR3 sequence is CASSYGQGVYGYTF. The CDR3 coding sequence is TGTGCCAGCAGTTACGGGCAGGGGGTCTATGGCTACACCTTC.

This sequence joins TRBV6-2 or TRBV6-3 and TRBJ2-1, with a tentative D call TRBD1 (5 bases). CDR1 is MNHEY, CDR2 SVGEGT, per germline. The V and J ends lost 4 bases and 6 bases respectively, with 10 bases between them. This CDR3 is built from 13 residues. The CDR3 here is CASSFRVGNEQFF. The CDR3 region has the DNA TGTGCCAGCAGTTTCAGGGTGGGCAATGAGCAGTTCTTC.

This clone was seen a handful of times. The chain couples TRBV28 to TRBJ2-7; D possibly corresponds to TRBD1 (5 bases). Between the trimmed V and J ends, which lost 5 bases and 4 bases, there was a span of 15 bases. CDR1 and CDR2 from the germline V gene are MDHEN and SYDVKM. The CDR3 covers 14 residues. CDR3 region: CASSNGGRVYEQYF. CDR3 DNA: TGTGCCAGCAGTAATGGCGGCAGGGTATACGAGCAGTACTTC.

The chain recombines TRBV5-6 with TRBJ2-5; TRBD2 is a possible D gene (7 bases). V shed 7 bases and J shed 2 bases, with 24 bases lying between them. CDR1 and CDR2 (germline): SGHDT, YYEEEE. The CDR3 length is 17 residues. CDR3 in amino acids: CASAITGRGMTQETQYF. CDR3 bases: TGTGCCAGCGCCATAACGGGGAGGGGGATGACTCAAGAGACCCAGTACTTC.

The chain combines TRBV12-5 with TRBJ2-5; 10 bases are shared with TRBD1. The V gene's germline CDR1 is LGHNT and CDR2 FRNRAP. The CDR3 is 16 amino acids. With V trimmed by 0 bases and J by 5 bases, 6 bases remained unmatched. DNA of the CDR3: TGTGCTAGTGGTTTGGTACCCGGGACAGGGGTGGAGACCCAGTACTTC. Its translation: CASGLVPGTGVETQYF.

This chain joins TRBV3-1 (or the pseudogene TRBV3-2) and TRBJ1-1, with TRBD1 matching 7 bases. V lost 4 bases to trimming and J lost 10 bases; unmatched junction nucleotides: 6. This CDR3 region has 12 residues. The V gene's germline CDR1 is LGHDT and CDR2 YNNKEL (reference sequence). Here the CDR3 reads CASSPRDSRAFF. The DNA for the CDR3 is TGTGCCAGCAGCCCCCGGGACAGTAGAGCTTTCTTT.

The chain recombines TRBV7-2 with TRBJ1-1, with D unclear. V lost 3 bases and J 3 bases, leaving 8 bases between the germline ends. This CDR3 comprises 13 residues. CDR1 SGHTA and CDR2 FQGNSA come from the germline V gene. CDR3 nucleotide sequence: TGTGCCAGCAGCTTGTCCATTTACACTGAAGCTTTCTTT. Its protein is CASSLSIYTEAFF.

The chain links TRBV27 to TRBJ2-1; a possible D gene is TRBD2 (5 bases). CDR1 and CDR2 from the germline V gene are MNHEY and SMNVEV (reference sequence). Trimming shortened V by 3 bases and J by 7 bases, and 13 bases separated the two germline ends. The CDR3 runs to 14 residues. The CDR3 DNA follows: TGTGCCAGCAGTTTCTCCTCTTCGGGAAATGAGCAGTTCTTC. Protein product: CASSFSSSGNEQFF.

V gene TRBV6-4 combines with J gene TRBJ1-6; 8 bases line up with TRBD1. This CDR3 comprises 13 residues. Germline CDR1 reads MRHNA; CDR2 reads SNTAGT. The junction had 7 bases not matched to a gene; V was cut back by 6 bases and J by 12 bases. In DNA form, the CDR3 reads TGTGCCAGCAGGGACAGGGAAGAAAGACCCCTCCACTTT. Translating gives CASRDREERPLHF.

The chain links TRBV5-1 to TRBJ1-2, with no clear D. CDR3 length equals 14 residues. With 0 bases removed from V and 4 bases from J, the gap between germline ends came to 10 bases. In germline, CDR1 is SGHRS, CDR2 YFSETQ. CDR3 in amino acids: CASSLEVAVYGYTF. For the CDR3, the DNA is TGCGCCAGCAGCTTGGAGGTGGCAGTCTATGGCTACACCTTC.

V usage is TRBV6-2 or TRBV6-3 and J usage is TRBJ1-1; D is unclear. This CDR3 comprises 13 residues. CDR1 is MNHEY, CDR2 SVGEGT, per germline. V lost 2 bases to trimming and J lost 5 bases, with 9 bases between them. The DNA for the CDR3 is TGTGCCAGCAGTTACGTCGGTGGTACTGAAGCTTTCTTT. Protein: CASSYVGGTEAFF.

The chain uses TRBV7-3 and TRBJ2-6, with D maybe TRBD1 (6 bases). V was pared by 5 bases and J by 4 bases, with 12 bases between. The CDR3 totals 15 residues. Germline lookup yields CDR1 SGHTA and CDR2 FQGTGA. The CDR3 loop reads CASSMAGTGANVLTF. DNA for the CDR3: TGTGCCAGCAGCATGGCCGGGACAGGGGCCAACGTCCTGACTTTC.

The CDR3 coding sequence is TGCGCCAGCAGCCCGCTTAGGCAGGGACTAGCAAGCATTCAGTACTTC. It codes for CASSPLRQGLASIQYF. V gene TRBV5-1 combines with J gene TRBJ2-4, with 9 nucleotides matching TRBD2. Germline values: CDR1 SGHRS, CDR2 YFSETQ. This CDR3 spans 16 amino acids. V lost 4 bases, J lost 9 bases, and 14 bases stayed unmatched.

This rearrangement joins TRBV19 to TRBJ1-6; D ambiguous. Looked up from germline, CDR1 is LNHDA and CDR2 is SQIVND (reference sequence). This CDR3 is 19 amino acids long. V shed 1 base and J shed 1 base, with 17 bases lying between them. In nucleotides, the CDR3 is TGTGCCAGTAGTATAGTGGGGTTGACGAACCCTTCCTATAATTCACCCCTCCACTTT. It codes for CASSIVGLTNPSYNSPLHF.

The chain links TRBV27 to TRBJ1-1, with 7 bases fitting TRBD1. The V gene end was trimmed by 4 bases and the J gene end by 5 bases; junction bases not matched to a gene: 10. Germline V gene lookup returns CDR1 MNHEY and CDR2 SMNVEV (reference sequence). The CDR3 is 15 residues long. CDR3 region: CASSSPVRGHTEAFF. The CDR3, as DNA: TGTGCCAGCAGTTCCCCCGTTAGGGGGCATACTGAAGCTTTCTTT.

The V gene is TRBV25-1, the J gene TRBJ1-1; 7 bases fit TRBD1. The CDR3 runs 14 residues. V was clipped by 5 bases and J by 0 bases; unmatched bases: 3. Looked up from germline, CDR1 is MGHDK and CDR2 is SYGVNS. The CDR3 DNA reads TGTGCCAGCAGTACGACAGGGTTGAACACTGAAGCTTTCTTT. Encoded protein: CASSTTGLNTEAFF.

The gene calls are TRBV7-3 and TRBJ2-2; 7 bases line up with TRBD2. Germline trimming cut 2 bases from V and 5 bases from J; bases unmatched to any gene: 5. This CDR3 has 15 amino acids. The germline V gene has CDR1 SGHTA and CDR2 FQGTGA. The CDR3 here is CASSLAGEKTGELFF. As DNA, the CDR3 is TGTGCCAGCAGCTTAGCGGGGGAAAAGACCGGGGAGCTGTTTTTT.

The chain couples TRBV28 to TRBJ1-4; the match to TRBD1 covers 7 bases. Per the germline V gene, CDR1 is MDHEN and CDR2 is SYDVKM. The CDR3 consists of 14 residues. V gave up 3 bases and J gave up 8 bases; unmatched junction bases: 6. Written as DNA, the CDR3 is TGTGCCAGCAGTTTCCGACAGGGACGGGAAAAACTGTTTTTT. Residues: CASSFRQGREKLFF.

About this clone itself: The same CDR3 is also encoded by other DNA sequences in this sample. J is TRBJ2-5 and V is TRBV20-1; a possible D gene is TRBD1 (6 bases). V lost 5 bases to trimming and J lost 5 bases, with 9 bases between them. CDR3 size: 11 residues. CDR1 is DFQATT and CDR2 is SNEGSKA in the germline V gene (reference sequence). This CDR3 is CSAPRGETQYF. The CDR3 nucleotides read TGCAGTGCTCCAAGGGGGGAGACCCAGTACTTC.

V is TRBV5-1 and J is TRBJ2-1; TRBD2 matches 10 bases. With V trimmed by 5 bases and J by 7 bases, 9 bases remained unmatched. This CDR3 has 15 amino acids. CDR1 and CDR2 (germline): SGHRS, YFSETQ. In DNA, the CDR3 is TGCGCCAGCAGAGCTAGCGGGAGTGAGTTGAATGAGCAGTTCTTC. It is translated as CASRASGSELNEQFF.

The chain is built from TRBV19 and TRBJ1-1; D is undetermined. Germline V lookup: CDR1 LNHDA, CDR2 SQIVND (reference sequence). There are 15 residues in the CDR3. The ends were cut back, 0 bases at V and 3 bases at J, with 11 bases in the middle. As DNA, the CDR3 is TGTGCCAGTAGTATAGAAGGCCCGGCGGACACTGAAGCTTTCTTT. Its protein is CASSIEGPADTEAFF.

This chain joins TRBV24-1 and TRBJ2-2; D gene ambiguous. The V and J ends lost 2 bases and 7 bases respectively, with 4 bases between them. Germline V CDR1 and CDR2: KGHDR, SFDVKD. The CDR3 length is 12 residues. CDR3 DNA sequence: TGTGCCACCAGTGATTGGGGCGGGGAGCTGTTTTTT. Protein sequence: CATSDWGGELFF.